This entry concerns a single T cell receptor beta chain. The antigen remains undetermined. The data are from a study of beta chain features in type 1 diabetes. As every portion of the isolated RNA was reverse transcribed, the sequencing read expressed TCRB transcripts. Naive, central memory and regulatory T cell samples averaged roughly 3.5 million immunoSEQ reads each. Sequenced by immunoSEQ multiplex PCR; TCRdb stores in-frame clones only, minus some. The sample lists under 250,000 clones, roughly a tenth occurring once. Study observations and caveats: Researchers report that Type 1 diabetes patients had moderately but significantly shorter TCRB CDR3s across all four CD4+ subsets.

This clonotype was obtained from a man between 18 and 35 years old in good health. Material: central memory CD4+ T cells from blood.

The CDR3 bases are TGTGCCAGCACCCCCAGCGGCACAGATACGCAGTATTTT. This codes for CASTPSGTDTQYF. V usage is TRBV6-1 and J usage is TRBJ2-3, with no clear D. V was pared by 7 bases and J by 1 base, with 9 bases between. The CDR3 is 13 amino acids. The germline gives CDR1 MNHNS, CDR2 SASEGT.